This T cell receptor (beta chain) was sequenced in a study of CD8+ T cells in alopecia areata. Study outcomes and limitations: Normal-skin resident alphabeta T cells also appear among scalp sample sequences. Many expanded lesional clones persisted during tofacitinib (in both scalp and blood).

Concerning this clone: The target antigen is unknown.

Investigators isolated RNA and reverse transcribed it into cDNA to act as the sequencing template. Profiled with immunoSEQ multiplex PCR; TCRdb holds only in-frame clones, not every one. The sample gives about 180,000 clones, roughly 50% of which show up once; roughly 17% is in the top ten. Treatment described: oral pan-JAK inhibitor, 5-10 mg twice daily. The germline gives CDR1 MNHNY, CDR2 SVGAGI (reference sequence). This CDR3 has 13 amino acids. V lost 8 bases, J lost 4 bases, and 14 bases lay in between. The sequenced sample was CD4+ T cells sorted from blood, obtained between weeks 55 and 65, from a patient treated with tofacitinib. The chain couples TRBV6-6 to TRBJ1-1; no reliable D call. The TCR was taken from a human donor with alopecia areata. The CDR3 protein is CASGRGNPTEAFF. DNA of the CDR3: TGTGCCAGCGGCCGAGGGAACCCCACTGAAGCTTTCTTT.